These 11 T cell receptor beta chains were all obtained from the same sample, sequenced in a study of blood T cells in healthy people across ages. The use of a sample-barcoded 5' primer and a J-beta primer mix characterized a second PCR of about 6 to 11 cycles. TCRdb called the 5' RACE reads again in MiXCR, with one record for every CDR3 protein. The sample has hundreds of thousands of distinct CDR3 sequences, around 48% seen once. The sequenced material came from blood. These receptors came from a man aged 80 or over in good health.

The chain recombines TRBV20-1 with TRBJ1-2; possible D gene TRBD1, 5 bases. Germline-derived CDR1 and CDR2 are DFQATT and SNEGSKA (reference sequence). V shed 5 bases and J shed 6 bases, with 19 bases lying between them. The CDR3 extends over 14 amino acids. The CDR3: CSASAEMGTNGYTF. DNA of the CDR3: TGCAGTGCTTCAGCCGAGATGGGGACTAATGGCTACACCTTC.

This clonotype turned up a few times. The chain carries TRBV6-5 and TRBJ1-5, with a weak D call TRBD1 (5 bases). Trimming removed 10 bases from V and 1 base from J, with 17 bases in between. CDR3 length equals 15 residues. Per germline, CDR1 MNHEY and CDR2 SVGAGI. CDR3 sequence (DNA): TGTGCCATCCTCATTTTCCCAGGGAGCAATCAGCCCCAGCATTTT. Translating gives CAILIFPGSNQPQHF.

The chain recombines TRBV12-3 or TRBV12-4 with TRBJ2-1; D is unresolved. V lost 6 bases, J lost 10 bases, and 13 bases lay in between. This CDR3 has 12 amino acids. The CDR3 nucleotides are TGTGCCAGCAGCCTCCTTTCTGAAGAGCAGTTCTTC. It is translated as CASSLLSEEQFF.

This clonotype was picked up a small number of times. V and J are TRBV9 and TRBJ2-5, with TRBD1 matching 12 bases. Near its end, the DNA agrees better with TRBJ2-7, so the J call may be wrong. Germline CDR1 is SGDLS and CDR2 is YYNGEE. The CDR3 has 16 residues. CDR3 coding DNA: TGTGCCAGCAGCGTAACCGGGACAGGGGGCGCGGACGAGCAGTACTTC. It specifies CASSVTGTGGADEQYF.

V usage is TRBV27 and J usage is TRBJ1-2; possibly TRBD1 for D (6 bases). Trimming took 6 bases from V and 4 from J, leaving 15 bases between them. The V gene's germline CDR1 is MNHEY and CDR2 SMNVEV (reference sequence). The length of the CDR3 is 14 residues. The CDR3 here is CASRKTGAPYGYTF. CDR3 bases: TGTGCCAGCAGGAAAACGGGGGCGCCCTATGGCTACACCTTC.

This clonotype was recorded a few times. The chain is built from TRBV20-1 and TRBJ2-5, with D unresolved. The V end lost 3 bases, the J end lost 5 bases, and 13 bases lay between the germline ends. The length of the CDR3 is 13 residues. The germline V gene has CDR1 DFQATT and CDR2 SNEGSKA (reference sequence). CDR3 nucleotide sequence: TGCAGTGCTAGGGATCTGGTTCAGGAGACCCAGTACTTC. Translated: CSARDLVQETQYF.

The rearrangement links TRBV6-6 to TRBJ2-3, with D perhaps matching TRBD2 (5 bases). Germline V gene lookup returns CDR1 MNHNY and CDR2 SVGAGI (reference sequence). There are 17 residues in the CDR3. Trimming took off 6 bases at V and 2 bases at J, with 21 bases between the two ends. The CDR3 bases are TGTGCCAGCAGGCCACTATTAGGACGAGCGGCCACAGATACGCAGTATTTT. This sequence encodes CASRPLLGRAATDTQYF.

This clonotype was seen at least ten times. This chain joins TRBV4-3 and TRBJ2-6; D is possibly TRBD1 (6 bases). V lost 1 base, J lost 1 base, and 11 bases lay in between. The CDR3 covers 17 residues. The V gene's germline CDR1 is LGHNA and CDR2 YSLEER. In nucleotides, the CDR3 is TGCGCCAGCAGCCAAGGCCGACAGGTTTCTGGGGCCAACGTCCTGACTTTC. Translating gives CASSQGRQVSGANVLTF.

The CDR3 here is CSAFGQANEGYTF. The CDR3, as DNA: TGCAGTGCCTTCGGACAGGCTAACGAGGGCTACACCTTC. The rearrangement links TRBV20-1 to TRBJ1-2, with 7 bases fitting TRBD1. The CDR3 has 13 amino acids. From germline, CDR1 is DFQATT and CDR2 SNEGSKA (reference sequence). The junction had 12 bases not matched to a gene; V was cut back by 6 bases and J by 8 bases.

V is TRBV10-3 and J is TRBJ1-6, with D uncertain. The CDR3 consists of 13 residues. Per the germline V gene, CDR1 is ENHRY and CDR2 is SYGVKD. Trimming pared 8 bases from V and 6 bases from J, leaving 11 bases between. The CDR3 bases are TGTGCCATCTCTCGGGAGCTTAATTCACCCCTCCACTTT. It encodes CAISRELNSPLHF.

V is TRBV20-1 and J is TRBJ1-2; TRBD1 is a possible D gene (5 bases). V lost 5 bases and J lost 7, with 8 bases in between. The CDR3 covers 10 residues. Germline lookup yields CDR1 DFQATT and CDR2 SNEGSKA (reference sequence). The DNA of the CDR3 is TGCAGTGCTGGGGGGGGTGGCTACACCTTC. It translates to CSAGGGGYTF.